This T cell receptor (beta chain) is from a study of CD8+ T cells in alopecia areata. Study-level findings and limits: It was lesional scalp, especially alopecia totalis/universalis, that showed higher clonality than normal scalp. Patients shared TCRs less clearly than mice did, possibly for HLA-related reasons.

The V gene end was trimmed by 1 base and the J gene end by 8 bases; junction bases not matched to a gene: 5. The germline V gene encodes CDR1 MNHNS and CDR2 SASEGT. There are 14 residues in the CDR3. Sequencing templates came from extracted RNA that was reverse transcribed into cDNA. TCRdb's copy holds only in-frame clones and misses some; the assay was immunoSEQ multiplex PCR. The sample contains 140,000 or so clones, about half of which appear only once. Worth noting for this clone: Its target is unknown.

The J gene is TRBJ1-1, the V gene TRBV6-1, with TRBD1 matching 9 bases. The sample was CD4+ T cells sorted from blood, taken at week 0. The sequence was collected from a human donor with alopecia areata. This CDR3 is CASSEGMTGGEAFF. Here the CDR3 DNA reads TGTGCCAGCAGTGAAGGCATGACAGGGGGGGAAGCTTTCTTT.